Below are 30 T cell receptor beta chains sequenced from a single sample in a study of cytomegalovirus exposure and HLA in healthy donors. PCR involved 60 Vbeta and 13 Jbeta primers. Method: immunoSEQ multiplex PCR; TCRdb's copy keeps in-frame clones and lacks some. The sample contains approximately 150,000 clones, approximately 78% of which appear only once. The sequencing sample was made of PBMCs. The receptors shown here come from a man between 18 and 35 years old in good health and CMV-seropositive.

CDR3 bases: TGTGCCAGCAGTGAGGGTGCAGGCAACACCGGGGAGCTGTTTTTT. It encodes CASSEGAGNTGELFF. The rearrangement joins TRBV6-4 to TRBJ2-2; no reliable D call. The V end lost 3 bases, the J end lost 2 bases, and 10 bases lay between the germline ends. In germline, CDR1 is MRHNA, CDR2 SNTAGT. CDR3 size: 15 residues.

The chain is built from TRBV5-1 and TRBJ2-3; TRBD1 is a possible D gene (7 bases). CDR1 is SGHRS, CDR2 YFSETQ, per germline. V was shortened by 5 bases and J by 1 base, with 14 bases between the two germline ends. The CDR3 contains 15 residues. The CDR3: CASSGGGSGTDTQYF. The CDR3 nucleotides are TGCGCCAGCAGTGGAGGGGGCAGTGGCACAGATACGCAGTATTTT.

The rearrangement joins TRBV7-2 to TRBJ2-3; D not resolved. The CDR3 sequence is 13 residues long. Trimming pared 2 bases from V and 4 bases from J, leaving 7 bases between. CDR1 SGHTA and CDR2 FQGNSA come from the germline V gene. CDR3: CASSLLGSDTQYF. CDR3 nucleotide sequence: TGTGCCAGCAGCTTACTAGGATCAGATACGCAGTATTTT.

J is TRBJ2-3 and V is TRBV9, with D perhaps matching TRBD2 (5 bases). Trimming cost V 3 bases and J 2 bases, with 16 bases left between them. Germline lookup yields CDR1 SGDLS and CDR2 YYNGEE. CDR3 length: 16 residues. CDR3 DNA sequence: TGTGCCAGCAGCGCAGGAATCAGCGGATACACAGATACGCAGTATTTT. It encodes CASSAGISGYTDTQYF.

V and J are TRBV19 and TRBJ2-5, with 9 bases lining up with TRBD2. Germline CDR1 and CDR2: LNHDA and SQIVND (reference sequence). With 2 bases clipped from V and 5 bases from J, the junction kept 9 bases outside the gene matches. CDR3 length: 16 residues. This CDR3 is CASSIQSAGGGETQYF. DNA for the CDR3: TGTGCCAGTAGTATACAGTCCGCGGGAGGGGGGGAGACCCAGTACTTC.

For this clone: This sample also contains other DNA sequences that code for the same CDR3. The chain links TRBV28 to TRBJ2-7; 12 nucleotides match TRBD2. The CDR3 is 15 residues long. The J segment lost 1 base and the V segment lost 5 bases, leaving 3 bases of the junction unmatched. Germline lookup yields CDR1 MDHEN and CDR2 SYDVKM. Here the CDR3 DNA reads TGTGCCAGCAGTCCCGGGACTAGCGGGTCCTACGAGCAGTACTTC. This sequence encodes CASSPGTSGSYEQYF.

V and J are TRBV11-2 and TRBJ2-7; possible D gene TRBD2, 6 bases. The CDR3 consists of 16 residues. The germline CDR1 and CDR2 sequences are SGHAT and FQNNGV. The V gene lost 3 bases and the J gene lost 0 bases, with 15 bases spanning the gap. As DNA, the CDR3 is TGTGCCAGCAGCTTTGGGGGGATTACAAACTCCTACGAGCAGTACTTC. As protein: CASSFGGITNSYEQYF.

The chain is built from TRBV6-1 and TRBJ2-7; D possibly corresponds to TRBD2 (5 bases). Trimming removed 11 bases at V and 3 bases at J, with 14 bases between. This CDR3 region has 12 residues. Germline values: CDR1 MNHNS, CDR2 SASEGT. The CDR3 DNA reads TGTGCCCTTGAGGGCCCCGTCTACGAGCAGTACTTC. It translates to CALEGPVYEQYF.

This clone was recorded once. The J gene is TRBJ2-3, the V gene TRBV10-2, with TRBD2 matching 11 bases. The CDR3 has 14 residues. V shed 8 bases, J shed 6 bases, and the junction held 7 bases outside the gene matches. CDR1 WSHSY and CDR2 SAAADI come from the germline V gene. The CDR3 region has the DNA TGCGCCAGCGCCACTAGCGGGAGATCTGATACGCAGTATTTT. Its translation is CASATSGRSDTQYF.

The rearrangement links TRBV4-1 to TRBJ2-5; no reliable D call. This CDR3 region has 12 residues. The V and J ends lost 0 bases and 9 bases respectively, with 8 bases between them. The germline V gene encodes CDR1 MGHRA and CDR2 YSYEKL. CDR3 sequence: CASSQDSISQYF. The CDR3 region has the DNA TGCGCCAGCAGCCAAGATAGCATTTCCCAGTACTTC.

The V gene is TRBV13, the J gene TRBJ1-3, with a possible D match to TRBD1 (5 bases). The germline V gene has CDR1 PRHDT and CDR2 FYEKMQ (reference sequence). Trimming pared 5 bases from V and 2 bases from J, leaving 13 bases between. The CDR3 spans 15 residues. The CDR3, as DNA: TGTGCCAGCAGCCTGCCGGGGACTGCTGGAAACACCATATATTTT. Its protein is CASSLPGTAGNTIYF. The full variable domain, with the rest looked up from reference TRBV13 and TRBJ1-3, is AAGVIQSPRHLIKEKRETATLKCYPIPRHDTVYWYQQGPGQDPQFLISFYEKMQSDKGSIPDRFSAQQFSDYHSELNMSSLELGDSALYFCASSLPGTAGNTIYFGEGSWLTVV.

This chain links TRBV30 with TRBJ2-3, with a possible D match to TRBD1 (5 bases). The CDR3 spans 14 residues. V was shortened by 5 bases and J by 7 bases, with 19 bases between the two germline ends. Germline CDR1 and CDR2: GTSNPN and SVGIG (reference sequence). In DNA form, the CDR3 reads TGTGCCTGGGCTTCCGAGACAGTATTAAATACGCAGTATTTT. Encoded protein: CAWASETVLNTQYF.

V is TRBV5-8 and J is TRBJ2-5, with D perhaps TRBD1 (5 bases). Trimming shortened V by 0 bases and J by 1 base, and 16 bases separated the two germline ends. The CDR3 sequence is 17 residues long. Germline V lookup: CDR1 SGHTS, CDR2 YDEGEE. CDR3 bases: TGTGCCAGCAGCTTGGCCTCAGGGTTTAGGCTCCAAGAGACCCAGTACTTC. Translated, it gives CASSLASGFRLQETQYF.

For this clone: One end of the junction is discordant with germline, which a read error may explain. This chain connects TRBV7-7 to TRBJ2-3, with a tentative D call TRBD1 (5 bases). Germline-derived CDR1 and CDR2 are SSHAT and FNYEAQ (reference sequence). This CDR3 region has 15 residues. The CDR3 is CASSLVPGQTDTQYF. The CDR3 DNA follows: TGTGCTAGCAGCTTAGTTCCAGGGCAGACAGATACGCAGTATTTT.

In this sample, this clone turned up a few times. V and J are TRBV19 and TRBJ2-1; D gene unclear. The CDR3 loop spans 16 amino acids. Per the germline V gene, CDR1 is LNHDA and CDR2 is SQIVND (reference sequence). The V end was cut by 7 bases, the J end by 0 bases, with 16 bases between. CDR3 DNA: TGTGCCAGTACCTTCGGGTCCGCGAGCTCCTACAATGAGCAGTTCTTC. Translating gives CASTFGSASSYNEQFF.

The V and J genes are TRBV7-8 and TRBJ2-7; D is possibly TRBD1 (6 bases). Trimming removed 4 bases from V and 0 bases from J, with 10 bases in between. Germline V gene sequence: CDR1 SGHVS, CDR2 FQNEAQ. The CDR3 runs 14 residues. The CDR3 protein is CASSSPDSSYEQYF. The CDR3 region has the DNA TGTGCCAGCAGCTCACCGGACAGCTCCTACGAGCAGTACTTC. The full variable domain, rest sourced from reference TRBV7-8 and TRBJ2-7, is GAGVSQSPRYKVAKRGQDVALRCDPISGHVSLFWYQQALGQGPEFLTYFQNEAQLDKSGLPSDRFFAERPEGSVSTLKIQRTQQEDSAVYLCASSSPDSSYEQYFGPGTRLTVT.

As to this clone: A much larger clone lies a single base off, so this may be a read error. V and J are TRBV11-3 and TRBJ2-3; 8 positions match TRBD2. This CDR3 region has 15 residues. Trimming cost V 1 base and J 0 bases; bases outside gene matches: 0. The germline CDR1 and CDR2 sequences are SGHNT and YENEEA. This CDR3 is CASSLVAGSTDTQYF. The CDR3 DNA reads TGTGCCAGCAGCTTAGTAGCGGGGAGCACAGATACGCAGTATTTT.

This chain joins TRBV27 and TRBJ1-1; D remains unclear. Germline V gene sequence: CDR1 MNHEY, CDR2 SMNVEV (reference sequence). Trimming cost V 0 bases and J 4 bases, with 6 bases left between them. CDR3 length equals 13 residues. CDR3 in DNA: TGTGCCAGCAGTTTATCGGCGGGCACTGAAGCTTTCTTT. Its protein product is CASSLSAGTEAFF.

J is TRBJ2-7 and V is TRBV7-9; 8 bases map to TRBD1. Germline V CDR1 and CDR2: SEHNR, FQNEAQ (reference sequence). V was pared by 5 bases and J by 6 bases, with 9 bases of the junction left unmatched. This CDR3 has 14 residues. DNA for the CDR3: TGTGCCAGCAGCCGCGGACAGGGCGAGGGCGAGCAGTACTTC. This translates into CASSRGQGEGEQYF.

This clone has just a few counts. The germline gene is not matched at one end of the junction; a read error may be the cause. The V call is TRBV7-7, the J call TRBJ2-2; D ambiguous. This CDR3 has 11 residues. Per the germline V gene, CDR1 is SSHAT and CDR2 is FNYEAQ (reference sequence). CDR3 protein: CASSSTGELFF. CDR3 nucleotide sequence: TGTGCTAGCAGCTCGACCGGGGAGCTGTTTTTT.

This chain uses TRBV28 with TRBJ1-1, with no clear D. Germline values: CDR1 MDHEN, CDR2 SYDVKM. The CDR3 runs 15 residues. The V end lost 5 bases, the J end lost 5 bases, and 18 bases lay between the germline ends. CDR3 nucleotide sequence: TGTGCCAGCAGTGGGAGGTTAGGGTGGGATACTGAAGCTTTCTTT. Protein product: CASSGRLGWDTEAFF.

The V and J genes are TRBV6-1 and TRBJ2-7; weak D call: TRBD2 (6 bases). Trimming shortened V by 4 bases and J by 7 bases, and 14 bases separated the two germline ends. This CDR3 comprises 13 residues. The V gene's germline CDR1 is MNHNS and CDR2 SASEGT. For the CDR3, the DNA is TGTGCCAGCAGTGTCGGAGGGTGGGGAGAGCAGTACTTC. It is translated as CASSVGGWGEQYF.

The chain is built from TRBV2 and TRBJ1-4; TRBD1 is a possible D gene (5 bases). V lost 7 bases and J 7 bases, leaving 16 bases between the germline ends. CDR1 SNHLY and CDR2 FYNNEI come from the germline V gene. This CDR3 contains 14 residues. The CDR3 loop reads CASISGGYGEKLFF. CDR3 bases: TGTGCCAGCATATCCGGGGGTTATGGTGAAAAACTGTTTTTT.

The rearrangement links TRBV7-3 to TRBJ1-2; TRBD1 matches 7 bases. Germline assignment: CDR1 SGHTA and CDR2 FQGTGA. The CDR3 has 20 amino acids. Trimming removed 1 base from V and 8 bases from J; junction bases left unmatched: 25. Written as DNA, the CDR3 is TGTGCCAGCAGCTTAATGGCGGGCGGCATTGGAAGGACAGGCGGTAGCGGCTACACCTTC. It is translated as CASSLMAGGIGRTGGSGYTF. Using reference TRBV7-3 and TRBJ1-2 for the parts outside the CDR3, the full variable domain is GAGVSQTPSNKVTEKGKYVELRCDPISGHTALYWYRQSLGQGPEFLIYFQGTGAADDSGLPNDRFFAVRPEGSVSTLKIQRTERGDSAVYLCASSLMAGGIGRTGGSGYTFGSGTRLTVV.

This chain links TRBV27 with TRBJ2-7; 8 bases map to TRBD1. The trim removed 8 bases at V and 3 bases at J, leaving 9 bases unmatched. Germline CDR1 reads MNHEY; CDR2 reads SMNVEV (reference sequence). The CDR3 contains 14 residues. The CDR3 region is CASQPTGAYYEQYF. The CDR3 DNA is TGTGCCAGCCAACCGACAGGGGCCTACTACGAGCAGTACTTC.

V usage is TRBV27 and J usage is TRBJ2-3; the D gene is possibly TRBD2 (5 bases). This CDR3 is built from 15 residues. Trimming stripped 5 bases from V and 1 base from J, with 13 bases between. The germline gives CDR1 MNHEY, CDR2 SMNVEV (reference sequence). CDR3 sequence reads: CASSPAGPGTDTQYF. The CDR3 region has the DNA TGTGCCAGCAGTCCGGCGGGTCCGGGCACAGATACGCAGTATTTT.

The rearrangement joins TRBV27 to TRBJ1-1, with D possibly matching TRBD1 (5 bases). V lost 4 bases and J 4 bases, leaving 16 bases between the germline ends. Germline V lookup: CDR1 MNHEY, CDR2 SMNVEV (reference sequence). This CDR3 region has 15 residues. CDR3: CASSSLGGEGTEAFF. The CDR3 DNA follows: TGTGCCAGCAGTTCTTTGGGGGGGGAGGGCACTGAAGCTTTCTTT.

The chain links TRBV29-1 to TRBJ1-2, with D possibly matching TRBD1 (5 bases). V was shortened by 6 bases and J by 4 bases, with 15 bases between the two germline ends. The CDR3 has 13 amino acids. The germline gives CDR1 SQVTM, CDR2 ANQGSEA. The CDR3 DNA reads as TGCAGCGTCAACGACAGCCCTCCCTATGGCTACACCTTC. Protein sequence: CSVNDSPPYGYTF.

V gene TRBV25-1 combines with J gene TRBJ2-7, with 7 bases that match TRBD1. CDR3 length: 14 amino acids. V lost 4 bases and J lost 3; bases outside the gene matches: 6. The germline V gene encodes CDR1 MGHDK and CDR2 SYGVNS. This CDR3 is CASSVRQGVYEQYF. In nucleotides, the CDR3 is TGTGCCAGCAGTGTTAGACAGGGAGTCTACGAGCAGTACTTC.

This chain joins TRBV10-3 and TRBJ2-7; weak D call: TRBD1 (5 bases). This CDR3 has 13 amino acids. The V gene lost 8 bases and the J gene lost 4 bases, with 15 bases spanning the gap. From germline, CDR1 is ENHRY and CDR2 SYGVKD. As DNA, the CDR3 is TGTGCCATCCTAGGTGGGGCCGGTTACGAGCAGTACTTC. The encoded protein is CAILGGAGYEQYF.